The 22 T cell receptor beta chains below were found in one sample sequenced in a study of vaccination effects on CD4 cells after COVID-19. Data came from immunoSEQ multiplex PCR; TCRdb stores just in-frame clones and leaves some out. The sample holds tens of thousands of clones, around 78% seen once. In the ViraFEST assay, antigen-specific CD4+ clonotypes were identified by expansion after peptide-pool stimulation. Upon completion of around 9 days in culture, CD4+ T cells were isolated. SARS-CoV-2 infected the person between March and December 2020, as confirmed by PCR. Their specific antigens are unknown. This material consisted of CD4+ T cells from PBMCs cultured with a peptide pool, taken before COVID-19 vaccination. These receptors were taken from a human donor who had a prior SARS-CoV-2 infection.

The gene calls are TRBV9 and TRBJ2-1; 7 nucleotides agree with TRBD1. This CDR3 comprises 16 residues. V shed 3 bases and J 2 bases; nucleotides not matched to a gene: 8. Germline V gene sequence: CDR1 SGDLS, CDR2 YYNGEE. CDR3 nucleotide sequence: TGTGCCAGCAGCGCGAGGGACAGCTTCCCCTACAATGAGCAGTTCTTC. It is translated as CASSARDSFPYNEQFF.

V is TRBV4-2 and J is TRBJ2-7, with TRBD2 identical over 7 bases. Germline lookup yields CDR1 LGHNA and CDR2 YNFKEQ. This CDR3 has 14 amino acids. The V segment lost 3 bases and the J segment 2 bases; nucleotides outside the gene matches: 4. CDR3 sequence reads: CASSHLAEAYEQYF. DNA for the CDR3: TGTGCCAGCAGCCATCTAGCGGAAGCCTACGAGCAGTACTTC.

The CDR3 DNA reads as TGTGCCAGCAGCAGGCCGGACTTCCCACATAGCACAGATACGCAGTATTTT. Translation gives CASSRPDFPHSTDTQYF. The V call is TRBV11-2, the J call TRBJ2-3; D is perhaps TRBD2 (5 bases). Trimming took off 5 bases at V and 0 bases at J, with 18 bases between the two ends. This CDR3 is 17 amino acids long. CDR1 is SGHAT and CDR2 is FQNNGV in the germline V gene.

The rearrangement joins TRBV18 to TRBJ1-6, with D unresolved. The CDR3 totals 15 residues. V was pared by 3 bases and J by 3 bases, with 9 bases between. Germline V gene sequence: CDR1 KGHSH, CDR2 LQKENI. CDR3 DNA: TGTGCCAGCTCACCGCTTCGGGACTATAATTCACCCCTCCACTTT. It is translated as CASSPLRDYNSPLHF.

This chain uses TRBV7-3 with TRBJ2-3; D call uncertain. V lost 5 bases to trimming and J lost 3 bases, with 12 bases between them. Germline CDR1 reads SGHTA; CDR2 reads FQGTGA. This CDR3 has 14 amino acids. The DNA for the CDR3 is TGTGCCAGCAGCCAACAAGCTTATACAGATACGCAGTATTTT. Translation: CASSQQAYTDTQYF.

The rearrangement uses TRBV12-5 and TRBJ2-1, with TRBD2 identical over 7 bases. V dropped 7 bases and J dropped 0; count of bases not matched to a gene: 6. The CDR3 contains 15 residues. Germline loops: CDR1 LGHNT, CDR2 FRNRAP. Written as DNA, the CDR3 is TGTGCTAGTGCTGCACGGGGGGTCTCCTACAATGAGCAGTTCTTC. It translates to CASAARGVSYNEQFF. Using reference TRBV12-5 and TRBJ2-1 for the parts outside the CDR3, the full variable domain is DARVTQTPRHKVTEMGQEVTMRCQPILGHNTVFWYRQTMMQGLELLAYFRNRAPLDDSGMPKDRFSAEMPDATLATLKIQPSEPRDSAVYFCASAARGVSYNEQFFGPGTRLTVL.

This clone is labeled large. The chain recombines TRBV30 with TRBJ1-2, with unresolved D. Trimming took 0 bases from V and 4 from J, leaving 9 bases between them. Germline CDR1 GTSNPN, CDR2 SVGIG (reference sequence). The CDR3 totals 13 residues. CDR3 bases: TGTGCCTGGAGTGTTTCGTCGAGCTATGGCTACACCTTC. Protein product: CAWSVSSSYGYTF.

The chain uses TRBV15 and TRBJ2-7; the D gene could be TRBD1 or TRBD2 (6 bases each). Germline V lookup: CDR1 LNHNV, CDR2 YYDKDF (reference sequence). This CDR3 is built from 13 residues. Trimming cost V 0 bases and J 7 bases, with 10 bases left between them. The CDR3 nucleotides read TGTGCCACCAGCAGAGATCGGGGGCGGGAGCAGTACTTC. The encoded protein is CATSRDRGREQYF.

V usage is TRBV9 and J usage is TRBJ2-2; 9 nucleotides align to TRBD2. With 1 base clipped from V and 7 bases from J, the junction kept 14 bases outside the gene matches. From germline, CDR1 is SGDLS and CDR2 YYNGEE. The CDR3 length is 18 residues. The CDR3 reads CASSVSGSGRGFGGELFF. CDR3 coding DNA: TGTGCCAGCAGCGTATCGGGTAGCGGGAGAGGTTTCGGCGGGGAGCTGTTTTTT.

With respect to this clone: The junction shows a germline mismatch at one end, possibly a read error. This rearrangement joins TRBV7-7 to TRBJ2-1, with D possibly being TRBD2 (6 bases). The CDR3 is 15 amino acids. The germline gives CDR1 SSHAT, CDR2 FNYEAQ (reference sequence). For the CDR3, the DNA is TGTGCTAGCAGCCAAACTAGCCTAGCTTACAATGAGCAGTTCTTC. Protein sequence: CASSQTSLAYNEQFF.

The J gene is TRBJ2-5, the V gene TRBV9, with unresolved D. Between the trimmed V and J ends, which lost 4 bases and 0 bases, there was a span of 10 bases. Per the germline V gene, CDR1 is SGDLS and CDR2 is YYNGEE. The CDR3 is 14 amino acids. The CDR3 reads CASSPSAYQETQYF. CDR3 nucleotide sequence: TGTGCCAGCAGCCCATCAGCGTACCAAGAGACCCAGTACTTC.

The chain employs TRBV6-5 and TRBJ1-2, with D perhaps TRBD1 (6 bases). Trimming cost V 6 bases and J 3 bases, with 17 bases left between them. Germline V lookup: CDR1 MNHEY, CDR2 SVGAGI. This CDR3 is built from 15 residues. The CDR3 region is CASRYGQTDYYGYTF. The CDR3 region has the DNA TGTGCCAGCAGATACGGACAGACGGACTACTATGGCTACACCTTC.

This clone was detected only a few times. This sequence joins TRBV30 and TRBJ2-7, with 10 bases identical to TRBD1. Germline V gene lookup returns CDR1 GTSNPN and CDR2 SVGIG (reference sequence). After removal of 2 bases from V and 4 bases from J, the junction contained 5 bases not matched to a gene. CDR3 length: 14 residues. The CDR3 loop is CAWSIGQGVYEQYF. In nucleotides, the CDR3 is TGTGCCTGGAGTATTGGACAGGGGGTTTACGAGCAGTACTTC.

The count of this clone is one. V is TRBV7-3 and J is TRBJ2-1, with a possible D match to TRBD2 (5 bases). CDR3 length: 17 residues. Trimming took off 2 bases at V and 8 bases at J, with 22 bases between the two ends. Germline CDR1 and CDR2: SGHTA and FQGTGA. The CDR3 reads CASSLAPKQRGHHEQFF. CDR3 nucleotide sequence: TGTGCCAGCAGCTTAGCCCCAAAACAGCGAGGGCACCATGAGCAGTTCTTC.

This clone was detected only once. This chain links TRBV18 with TRBJ2-7; D is unclear. The CDR3 runs 15 residues. Trimming removed 1 base from V and 5 bases from J, with 15 bases in between. Germline V gene sequence: CDR1 KGHSH, CDR2 LQKENI. The CDR3 DNA reads as TGTGCCAGCTCACCACGGGAAGGGTCAATAAACGAGCAGTACTTC. It yields the protein CASSPREGSINEQYF.

This clone has just a few counts. The DNA of the CDR3 is TGTGCCAGCAGCTTGGCTGCTGAAGCTTTCTTT. Translation: CASSLAAEAFF. The rearrangement uses TRBV5-4 and TRBJ1-1; D unclear. Germline V CDR1 and CDR2: SGHNT, YYREEE (reference sequence). The CDR3 length is 11 residues. The V gene lost 0 bases and the J gene lost 6 bases, with 3 bases spanning the gap.

V gene TRBV4-2 combines with J gene TRBJ2-2; 7 bases line up with TRBD2. The V segment lost 3 bases and the J segment 2 bases; nucleotides outside the gene matches: 3. The CDR3 totals 15 residues. The germline CDR1 and CDR2 sequences are LGHNA and YNFKEQ. CDR3 in amino acids: CASSQGDYNTGELFF. The CDR3 DNA is TGTGCCAGCAGCCAGGGGGACTATAACACCGGGGAGCTGTTTTTT.

The chain's CDR3 is CASSAIAGVGTDTQYF. DNA for the CDR3: TGTGCCAGCAGCGCCATAGCGGGAGTGGGCACAGATACGCAGTATTTT. The V gene is TRBV7-9, the J gene TRBJ2-3; 9 bases align to TRBD2. The V segment lost 5 bases and the J segment 1 base; nucleotides outside the gene matches: 7. CDR3 size: 16 residues. Germline CDR1 is SEHNR and CDR2 is FQNEAQ (reference sequence).

The chain joins TRBV7-9 to TRBJ2-5, with 9 nucleotides matching TRBD1. Looked up from germline, CDR1 is SEHNR and CDR2 is FQNEAQ (reference sequence). The CDR3 contains 13 residues. J lost 5 bases, V lost 5 bases, and 3 bases had no gene match. In DNA, the CDR3 is TGTGCCAGCAGCCCGGGGACAGGGGAGACCCAGTACTTC. This translates into CASSPGTGETQYF.

This clone was observed a few times. The rearrangement uses TRBV2 and TRBJ2-7; TRBD2 matches 8 bases. The germline V gene encodes CDR1 SNHLY and CDR2 FYNNEI. V was pared by 7 bases and J by 0 bases, with 2 bases of the junction left unmatched. The CDR3 is 13 amino acids. The DNA for the CDR3 is TGTGCCAGCATCGGGACTAGCTCCTACGAGCAGTACTTC. Protein sequence: CASIGTSSYEQYF.

The sample holds a few counts of this clone. The chain employs TRBV30 and TRBJ1-1; D remains ambiguous. Germline CDR1 is GTSNPN and CDR2 is SVGIG (reference sequence). The CDR3 runs 13 residues. V lost 1 base to trimming and J lost 7 bases, with 13 bases between them. CDR3 protein: CAWSEGLEGEAFF. CDR3 coding DNA: TGTGCCTGGAGTGAGGGCCTCGAGGGTGAAGCTTTCTTT.

This rearrangement joins TRBV5-4 to TRBJ2-7; 10 bases are a match to TRBD2. Germline V CDR1 and CDR2: SGHNT, YYREEE (reference sequence). Unmatched junction bases numbered 10, after V lost 4 bases and J lost 0 bases. The CDR3 totals 17 residues. The CDR3 sequence: CASSRGGLAHNSYEQYF. The CDR3 DNA follows: TGTGCCAGCAGCCGGGGGGGACTAGCGCACAACTCCTACGAGCAGTACTTC.